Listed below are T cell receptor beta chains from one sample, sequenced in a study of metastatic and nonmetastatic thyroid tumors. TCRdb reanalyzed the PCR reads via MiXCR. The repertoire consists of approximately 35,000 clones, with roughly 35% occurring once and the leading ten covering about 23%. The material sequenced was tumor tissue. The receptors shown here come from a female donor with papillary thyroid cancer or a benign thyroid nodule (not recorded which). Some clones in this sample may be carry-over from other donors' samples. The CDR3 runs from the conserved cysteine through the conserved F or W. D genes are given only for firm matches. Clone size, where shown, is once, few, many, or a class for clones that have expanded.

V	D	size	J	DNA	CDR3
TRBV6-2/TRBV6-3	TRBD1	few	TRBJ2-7	TGTGCCACACACCGAACGGGACAGGGCTTTCACGAGCAGTACTTC	CATHRTGQGFHEQYF
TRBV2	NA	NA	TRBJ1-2	TGTGCCAGCAGTGAAGCAGGGCAGGGGTATGGCTACACCTTC	CASSEAGQGYGYTF
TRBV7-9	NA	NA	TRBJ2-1	TGTGCCAGCAGCTATCTAGCGAGTCATTACAATGAGCAGTTCTTC	CASSYLASHYNEQFF
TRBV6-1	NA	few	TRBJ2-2	TGTGCCAGCAGTGACAGGCCCGGGGAGCTGTTTTTT	CASSDRPGELFF
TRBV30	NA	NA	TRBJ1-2	TGTGCCTGGAGTTGGGGGGACTATGGCTACACCTTC	CAWSWGDYGYTF
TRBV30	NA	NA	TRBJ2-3	TGTGCCTGGAGTAATAGGTTTTGGTGGTATTTT	CAWSNRFWWYF
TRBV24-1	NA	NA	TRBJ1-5	TGTGCCACCAGTGATCGGTTGGATCAGCCCCAGCATTTT	CATSDRLDQPQHF
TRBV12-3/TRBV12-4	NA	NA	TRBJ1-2	TGTGCCAGCAGGGGAAATCGGGACTATGGCTACACCTTC	CASRGNRDYGYTF
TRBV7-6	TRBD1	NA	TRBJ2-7	TGTGCCAGCAGCTTAGGGAGACAGGGGGGCTACGAGCAGTACTTC	CASSLGRQGGYEQYF
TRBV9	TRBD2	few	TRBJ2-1	TGTGCCAGCAGCGTAGCGGCGGGAGCCAACGGCAATGAGCAGTTCTTC	CASSVAAGANGNEQFF
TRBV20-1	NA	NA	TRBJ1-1	TGCAGTGCTAGGGCGGTGACTGAAGCTTTCTTT	CSARAVTEAFF
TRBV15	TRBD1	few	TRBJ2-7	TGTGCCACTGGACAGGGGGTGACCTACGAGCAGTACTTC	CATGQGVTYEQYF
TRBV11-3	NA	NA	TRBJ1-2	TGTGCCAGCAGCCCCGCCCAGGGAGGCTACACCTTC	CASSPAQGGYTF
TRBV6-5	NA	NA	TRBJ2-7	TGTGCCAGCAGTTACTTGGGGGCCTACGAGCAGTACTTC	CASSYLGAYEQYF
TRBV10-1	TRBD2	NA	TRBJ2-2	TGCGCCAGCCAAAGCGGGGCACGCGCCGGGGAGCTGTTTTTT	CASQSGARAGELFF
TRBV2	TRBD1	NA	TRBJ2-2	TGTGCCAGCAGTCCGGACAGGGGAGGGAACACCGGGGAGCTGTTTTTT	CASSPDRGGNTGELFF
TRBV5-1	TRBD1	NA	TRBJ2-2	TGCGCCAGCAGCGTACAGGGGGCTAACACCGGGGAGCTGTTTTTT	CASSVQGANTGELFF
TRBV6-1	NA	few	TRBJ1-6	TGTGCCAGCAGTCCGCGGGACAACTATAATTCACCCCTCCACTTT	CASSPRDNYNSPLHF
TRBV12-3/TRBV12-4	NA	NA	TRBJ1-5	TGTGCCAGCAGAGTGACAGGTGAGATGAGCAATCAGCCCCAGCATTTT	CASRVTGEMSNQPQHF
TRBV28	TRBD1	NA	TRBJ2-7	TGTGCCAGCAGCCCCTGGGACAGGAGCTACGAGCAGTACTTC	CASSPWDRSYEQYF
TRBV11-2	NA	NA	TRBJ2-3	TGTGCCAGCAGCTTAGGAGGGGTCGGTCCTAGCACAGATACGCAGTATTTT	CASSLGGVGPSTDTQYF
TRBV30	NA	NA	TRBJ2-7	TGTGCCTGGGGGCCAGGAGTGGGGCAGTACTTC	CAWGPGVGQYF
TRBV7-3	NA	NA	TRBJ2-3	TGTGCCAGCAGCTTTCGACTAAGCACAGATACGCAGTATTTT	CASSFRLSTDTQYF
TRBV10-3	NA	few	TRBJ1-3	TGTGCCATCAGTGGATCGCATGGAAACACCATATATTTT	CAISGSHGNTIYF
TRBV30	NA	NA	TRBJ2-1	TGTGCCTGGAGCTCGGGACTCTACAATGAGCAGTTCTTC	CAWSSGLYNEQFF
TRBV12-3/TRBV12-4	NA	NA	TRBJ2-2	TGTGCCAGCAGTTTAGGCAGGGGAAGGTTCGACACCGGGGAGCTGTTTTTT	CASSLGRGRFDTGELFF
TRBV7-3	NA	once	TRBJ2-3	TGTGCCAGCAGCGGTGGGACTTCTAGCACAGATACGCAGTATTTT	CASSGGTSSTDTQYF
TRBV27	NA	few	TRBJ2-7	TGTGCCAGCAGTCTGGGCAGAGCCTCCTACGAGCAGTACTTC	CASSLGRASYEQYF
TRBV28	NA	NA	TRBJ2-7	TGTGCCAGCAGCCTGGGGACTCGGTGGTACGAGCAGTACTTC	CASSLGTRWYEQYF
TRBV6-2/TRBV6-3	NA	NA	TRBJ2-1	TGTGCCAGCATCTTACGCGGATTGGACGACAATGAGCAGTTCTTC	CASILRGLDDNEQFF
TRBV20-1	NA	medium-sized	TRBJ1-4	TGCAGTGCGCCCCAGGGGGAAAAACTGTTTTTT	CSAPQGEKLFF
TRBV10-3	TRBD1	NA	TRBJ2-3	TGTGCCATCAGTGAGACGACTTTTACAGGGGGCGGCACAGATACGCAGTATTTT	CAISETTFTGGGTDTQYF
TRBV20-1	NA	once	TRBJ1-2	TGCAGTGCTGAGAACGACGGGGCAGCTGGCTACACCTTC	CSAENDGAAGYTF
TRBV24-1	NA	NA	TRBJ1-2	TGTGCCACCAGTGACTCCGGACAGACCTTTTATGGCTACACCTTC	CATSDSGQTFYGYTF
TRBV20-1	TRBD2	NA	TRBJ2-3	TGCAGTGCCCCCCCCATCGGGGGGGGCTGGGGGCGCACAGATACGCAGTATTTT	CSAPPIGGGWGRTDTQYF
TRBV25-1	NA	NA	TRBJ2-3	TGTGCCAGCAGTGAATTCGGGGGTAGCTGGTCAGATACGCAGTATTTT	CASSEFGGSWSDTQYF
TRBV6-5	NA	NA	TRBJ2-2	TGTGCCAGCAGTTGGGAGAACACCGGGGAGCTGTTTTTT	CASSWENTGELFF
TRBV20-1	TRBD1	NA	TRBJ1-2	TGCAGTGCTTGGGACAGGGATTGGGTTCATGGCTACACCTTC	CSAWDRDWVHGYTF
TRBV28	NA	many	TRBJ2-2	TGTGCCAGCAGTTTACCAGAAAAGAACACCGGGGAGCTGTTTTTT	CASSLPEKNTGELFF